This T cell receptor (beta chain) is from a study of somatic mutations in cytotoxic T cells in rheumatoid arthritis. Points from the study as a whole: Patients with rheumatoid arthritis did not differ significantly from age-matched healthy controls in CD8+ T-cell clonality.

The count of this clone is one. Its antigen is undetermined. Germline values: CDR1 SQVTM, CDR2 ANQGSEA. The CDR3 loop spans 14 amino acids. The V and J ends lost 3 bases and 5 bases respectively, with 16 bases between them. CD4+ and CD8+ cells were isolated by positive magnetic bead selection, with purity checked by flow cytometry. TCRdb's table, derived via immunoSEQ multiplex PCR, lists solely in-frame clones and lacks some. The table includes 13,000 or so clones, roughly 87% detected once. The J gene is TRBJ2-5, the V gene TRBV29-1, with D perhaps TRBD1 (5 bases). Sequences were obtained from CD8+ T cells sorted from blood. The origin of this receptor is an adult with rheumatoid arthritis. CDR3 in DNA: TGCAGCGTTGAGGTCAGGGCGTTTGAGGAGACCCAGTACTTC. Its protein is CSVEVRAFEETQYF.